The 12 T cell receptor beta chains below come from one sample, sequenced in a study of identical twins. TCRdb analysed the 5' RACE reads with MiXCR anew, one entry per CDR3 protein. The sample lists hundreds of thousands of distinct CDR3 sequences; under 9% were seen once. These same data were also listed under a study on yellow fever vaccine responses in identical twins.

Sample: PBMCs. The receptors were sampled from a woman aged 18-29 years in good health.

V usage is TRBV12-3 or TRBV12-4 and J usage is TRBJ2-7; TRBD1 might be the D (5 bases). CDR3 length equals 15 residues. V was pared by 1 base and J by 5 bases, with 15 bases between. CDR3 region: CASSLGRVGVNEQYF. CDR3 DNA sequence: TGTGCCAGCAGTTTAGGCAGGGTCGGCGTCAACGAGCAGTACTTC.

The V call is TRBV7-8, the J call TRBJ2-3, with D perhaps matching TRBD1 or TRBD2 (6 bases each). The length of the CDR3 is 15 residues. From germline, CDR1 is SGHVS and CDR2 FQNEAQ. The V and J ends lost 2 bases and 4 bases respectively, with 13 bases between them. CDR3 in DNA: TGTGCCAGCAGCTTAAACCGGGGGCCCTCAGATACGCAGTATTTT. Translated, it gives CASSLNRGPSDTQYF.

This clonotype appeared a few times. In DNA, the CDR3 is TGTGCCACCAGTGATCGGACAGGAGGTCACGAGACCCAGTACTTC. Protein product: CATSDRTGGHETQYF. The chain employs TRBV24-1 and TRBJ2-5; 7 nucleotides agree with TRBD1. The CDR3 is 15 amino acids. Trimming took 3 bases from V and 5 from J; bases not matched to a gene: 8. From germline, CDR1 is KGHDR and CDR2 SFDVKD.

This clonotype was observed at least ten times. The chain recombines TRBV28 with TRBJ1-5; TRBD1 agrees at 10 bases. There are 19 residues in the CDR3. From germline, CDR1 is MDHEN and CDR2 SYDVKM. V trimming: 6 bases; J trimming: 2 bases; junction bases outside the gene matches: 16. CDR3 residues: CASSNTGTGVVLGNQPQHF. In DNA, the CDR3 is TGTGCCAGCAGCAATACCGGGACAGGGGTCGTCCTCGGCAATCAGCCCCAGCATTTT.

This clonotype occurred many times. The genes are TRBV7-9 and TRBJ2-7; D is uncertain. The length of the CDR3 is 13 residues. V lost 5 bases and J 7 bases, leaving 15 bases between the germline ends. Germline-derived CDR1 and CDR2 are SEHNR and FQNEAQ (reference sequence). The CDR3 region is CASSAGISEEQYF. The CDR3 DNA follows: TGTGCCAGCAGCGCAGGAATCAGCGAGGAGCAGTACTTC.

This chain joins TRBV10-3 and TRBJ2-2; the D is unclear. V lost 0 bases, J lost 6 bases, and 5 bases lay in between. CDR3 length: 13 residues. CDR1 and CDR2 (germline): ENHRY, SYGVKD. The CDR3 sequence is CAISESEPGELFF. The DNA of the CDR3 is TGTGCCATCAGTGAGTCCGAGCCCGGGGAGCTGTTTTTT.

The CDR3 here is CASPTGSLNTGELFF. The DNA for the CDR3 is TGTGCCAGCCCGACAGGGAGCTTGAACACCGGGGAGCTGTTTTTT. The chain links TRBV10-3 to TRBJ2-2; 7 bases fit TRBD1. The CDR3 extends over 15 amino acids. Per the germline V gene, CDR1 is ENHRY and CDR2 is SYGVKD. The junction had 9 bases not matched to a gene; V was cut back by 10 bases and J by 1 base.

This chain connects TRBV28 to TRBJ1-2; D unresolved. Trimming removed 8 bases at V and 8 bases at J, with 12 bases between. This CDR3 is built from 11 residues. CDR1 MDHEN and CDR2 SYDVKM come from the germline V gene. DNA of the CDR3: TGTGCCAGCGCGTTCCTATTCGGCTACACCTTC. It is translated as CASAFLFGYTF.

This clonotype was recorded many times. V is TRBV20-1 and J is TRBJ1-2; D is unclear. Germline assignment: CDR1 DFQATT and CDR2 SNEGSKA (reference sequence). There are 13 residues in the CDR3. Trimming removed 0 bases at V and 4 bases at J, with 9 bases between. The CDR3 DNA reads TGCAGTGCTAGAGAAGAGAGTCTCTATGGCTACACCTTC. Its translation is CSAREESLYGYTF.

This clonotype was detected only a few times. V usage is TRBV7-9 and J usage is TRBJ2-7; TRBD2 might be the D (5 bases). This CDR3 region has 14 residues. V was pared by 6 bases and J by 5 bases, with 17 bases between. CDR1 is SEHNR, CDR2 FQNEAQ, per germline (reference sequence). CDR3 sequence reads: CASSPSWSGNEQYF. In DNA form, the CDR3 reads TGTGCCAGCAGTCCAAGCTGGTCGGGAAACGAGCAGTACTTC. Complete variable domain (other parts from reference TRBV7-9 and TRBJ2-7): DTGVSQNPRHKITKRGQNVTFRCDPISEHNRLYWYRQTLGQGPEFLTYFQNEAQLEKSRLLSDRFSAERPKGSFSTLEIQRTEQGDSAMYLCASSPSWSGNEQYFGPGTRLTVT.

This clonotype was seen more than once but under ten times. The CDR3 reads CASSERGSYNEQFF. As DNA, the CDR3 is TGTGCCAGCAGTGAGAGGGGAAGCTACAATGAGCAGTTCTTC. J is TRBJ2-1 and V is TRBV2; D is possibly TRBD1 or TRBD2 (5 bases each). CDR3 length: 14 amino acids. Between the trimmed V and J ends, which lost 3 bases and 3 bases, there was a span of 9 bases. CDR1 is SNHLY, CDR2 FYNNEI, per germline.

There are a few counts of this clonotype. The rearrangement joins TRBV7-9 to TRBJ1-1, with D perhaps matching TRBD1 (5 bases). The germline V and J ends were trimmed by 3 bases and 6 bases, with 14 bases remaining between them. The CDR3 consists of 14 residues. Per germline, CDR1 SEHNR and CDR2 FQNEAQ (reference sequence). The CDR3 sequence: CASSLGGGVPEAFF. CDR3 nucleotide sequence: TGTGCCAGCAGCTTGGGGGGAGGGGTGCCTGAAGCTTTCTTT. The whole variable domain, remainder taken from reference TRBV7-9 and TRBJ1-1, is DTGVSQNPRHKITKRGQNVTFRCDPISEHNRLYWYRQTLGQGPEFLTYFQNEAQLEKSRLLSDRFSAERPKGSFSTLEIQRTEQGDSAMYLCASSLGGGVPEAFFGQGTRLTVV.